Below, 18 T cell receptor beta chains from the same sample are listed, as sequenced in a study of T cells after yellow fever vaccination (dated by TCRdb to the late 2010s). The treatment or condition label on this specimen signifies: live attenuated yellow fever vaccine strain. The library was built by means of 5' RACE. Sequencing relied on an Illumina HiSeq 2500. The public sequencing data were trimmed at Q25 with fastp and processed into clonotypes with MiXCR by TCRdb, which kept only in-frame beta chains. Rows with a matching CDR3 protein are joined into one entry that keeps the most common DNA and genes. The sample contains about 400,000 distinct CDR3 sequences, around 10% of them found a single time. The ten most abundant clones make up less than 20% of the sample. This sample comprised PBMCs, obtained on the day of the first yellow fever vaccination. The receptors originated from a man between 18 and 35 years old who received the YFV17D yellow fever vaccine.

This clonotype was observed a few times. V usage is TRBV29-1 and J usage is TRBJ2-3, with D tentatively TRBD1 (6 bases). V lost 7 bases, J lost 6 bases, and 11 bases lay in between. Germline V CDR1 and CDR2: SQVTM, ANQGSEA. The CDR3 contains 11 residues. The CDR3 DNA is TGCAGCGACCTCCAGGGGGATACGCAGTATTTT. It yields the protein CSDLQGDTQYF.

This clonotype occurred a few times. The chain uses TRBV28 and TRBJ2-1; D could derive from TRBD1 or TRBD2 (5 bases each). This CDR3 comprises 12 residues. Germline V gene data show CDR1 as MDHEN and CDR2 as SYDVKM. V lost 4 bases, J lost 10 bases, and 11 bases lay in between. The CDR3 spells CASSWDGPEQFF. DNA of the CDR3: TGTGCCAGCAGTTGGGACGGACCAGAGCAGTTCTTC.

This clonotype was detected only a few times. The rearrangement links TRBV24-1 to TRBJ2-5, with D unclear. CDR1 and CDR2 from the germline V gene are KGHDR and SFDVKD. This CDR3 has 13 residues. V shed 10 bases and J shed 2 bases, with 13 bases lying between them. The CDR3 bases are TGTGCCACAGCAACTTCGTCGCAAGAGACCCAGTACTTC. This translates into CATATSSQETQYF.

A few counts support this clonotype. The chain recombines TRBV9 with TRBJ2-1, with D perhaps matching TRBD1 or TRBD2 (7 bases each). Trimming removed 0 bases at V and 4 bases at J, with 20 bases between. The CDR3 loop spans 18 amino acids. Germline V gene data show CDR1 as SGDLS and CDR2 as YYNGEE. The CDR3 DNA reads TGTGCCAGCAGCGTAGGCCCGGGGGTGCAGGGGGGGTACAATGAGCAGTTCTTC. Its protein is CASSVGPGVQGGYNEQFF.

Only a few counts were recorded for this clonotype. V usage is TRBV5-4 and J usage is TRBJ1-2; 7 bases are a match to TRBD1. The ends lost 3 bases at V and 5 bases at J; junction bases unmatched: 7. Germline V gives CDR1 SGHNT, CDR2 YYREEE (reference sequence). The CDR3 sequence is 14 residues long. The DNA for the CDR3 is TGTGCCAGCAGCTCCGGGACAGAACATTATGGCTACACCTTC. Amino acids: CASSSGTEHYGYTF.

This clonotype was observed a few times. The CDR3 spells CASSLGGIFTDTQYF. In DNA, the CDR3 is TGTGCCAGCAGCTTGGGGGGAATATTCACAGATACGCAGTATTTT. The J gene is TRBJ2-3, the V gene TRBV5-4; D call uncertain. The CDR3 extends over 15 amino acids. Trimming cost V 0 bases and J 2 bases, with 10 bases left between them. In germline, CDR1 is SGHNT, CDR2 YYREEE (reference sequence). Drawing the rest from reference TRBV5-4 and TRBJ2-3, the complete variable domain is ETGVTQSPTHLIKTRGQQVTLRCSSQSGHNTVSWYQQALGQGPQFIFQYYREEENGRGNFPPRFSGLQFPNYSSELNVNALELDDSALYLCASSLGGIFTDTQYFGPGTRLTVL.

This clonotype turned up a few times. The V and J genes are TRBV10-3 and TRBJ2-2; D is possibly TRBD2 (5 bases). This CDR3 is built from 14 residues. Germline CDR1 reads ENHRY; CDR2 reads SYGVKD. Trimming stripped 11 bases from V and 3 bases from J, with 16 bases between. CDR3 in amino acids: CASRGITDTGELFF. The CDR3 DNA follows: TGTGCCTCCCGGGGAATTACGGACACCGGGGAGCTGTTTTTT.

Note on this clonotype: A read error may produce the germline difference seen at one junction end. The rearrangement uses TRBV7-3 and TRBJ2-6; D may correspond to TRBD1 or TRBD2 (5 bases each). The CDR3 has 17 residues. The germline V gene has CDR1 SGHTA and CDR2 FQGTGA. This CDR3 is CASSVNGAGTGANVLTF. CDR3 nucleotide sequence: TGTGCCAGCAGCGTGAACGGCGCGGGCACTGGGGCCAATGTCCTGACTTTC.

This clonotype was counted only a few times. The J gene is TRBJ2-1, the V gene TRBV14; TRBD1 aligns across 7 bases. The V and J ends lost 3 bases and 8 bases, in that order; junction bases with no gene match: 22. The CDR3 totals 19 residues. Germline-derived CDR1 and CDR2 are SGHDN and FVKESK. DNA for the CDR3: TGTGCCAGCAGCCACCCTCTAGGCCATGAGGGGGCCCGGACGGATGAGCAGTTCTTC. Translating gives CASSHPLGHEGARTDEQFF.

There are a few counts of this clonotype. V usage is TRBV25-1 and J usage is TRBJ2-5, with D uncertain. V lost 3 bases and J 5 bases, leaving 19 bases between the germline ends. CDR3 size: 16 residues. Germline V gene data show CDR1 as MGHDK and CDR2 as SYGVNS. The CDR3 here is CASSDIFAIDTETQYF. DNA for the CDR3: TGTGCCAGCAGTGACATTTTTGCCATCGACACTGAGACCCAGTACTTC.

This chain uses TRBV28 with TRBJ2-1; D is unresolved. The CDR3 consists of 12 residues. V gave up 5 bases and J gave up 5 bases, with 7 bases separating them. Germline values: CDR1 MDHEN, CDR2 SYDVKM. This chain's CDR3 is CASSGGDNEQFF. The CDR3 bases are TGTGCCAGCAGTGGTGGGGACAATGAGCAGTTCTTC. Based on the CDR3 plus reference TRBV28 and TRBJ2-1, the full variable domain is DVKVTQSSRYLVKRTGEKVFLECVQDMDHENMFWYRQDPGLGLRLIYFSYDVKMKEKGDIPEGYSVSREKKERFSLILESASTNQTSMYLCASSGGDNEQFFGPGTRLTVL.

This clonotype was seen a handful of times. V gene TRBV20-1 combines with J gene TRBJ2-5, with D tentatively TRBD1 (6 bases). Germline loops: CDR1 DFQATT, CDR2 SNEGSKA (reference sequence). Between the trimmed V and J ends, which lost 5 bases and 5 bases, there was a span of 12 bases. The CDR3 is 12 residues long. CDR3 DNA: TGCAGTGCTGTTTCAGGGGTGGAGACCCAGTACTTC. Encoded protein: CSAVSGVETQYF.

There are a few counts of this clonotype. The CDR3 is CSARPTGGATNEKLFF. The CDR3 region has the DNA TGCAGTGCTAGACCGACGGGGGGTGCAACTAATGAAAAACTGTTTTTT. This sequence joins TRBV20-1 and TRBJ1-4, with a possible D match to TRBD1 (5 bases). Germline V lookup: CDR1 DFQATT, CDR2 SNEGSKA (reference sequence). V lost 2 bases, J lost 0 bases, and 13 bases lay in between. The CDR3 consists of 16 residues.

This clonotype has just a few counts. The chain recombines TRBV7-9 with TRBJ2-3; D is unclear. Germline-derived CDR1 and CDR2 are SEHNR and FQNEAQ (reference sequence). There are 15 residues in the CDR3. Trimming pared 5 bases from V and 5 bases from J, leaving 17 bases between. The CDR3 DNA sequence: TGTGCCAGCAGCCCCCGGCGAGCCTTGAAAGATACGCAGTATTTT. This encodes CASSPRRALKDTQYF.

V is TRBV20-1 and J is TRBJ1-2; the match to TRBD1 covers 7 bases. From germline, CDR1 is DFQATT and CDR2 SNEGSKA (reference sequence). CDR3 size: 15 residues. V shed 5 bases and J 7 bases; nucleotides not matched to a gene: 16. In DNA, the CDR3 is TGCAGTGCTGCCTCCAGCACAGGGGCAGGCTCTGGCTACACCTTC. Encoded protein: CSAASSTGAGSGYTF.

V and J are TRBV27 and TRBJ1-5; D uncertain. The CDR3 consists of 14 residues. V was cut by 3 bases and J by 10 bases, with 16 bases left in between. The V gene's germline CDR1 is MNHEY and CDR2 SMNVEV (reference sequence). The CDR3 loop is CASSFGVPSHPQHF. The CDR3 DNA reads TGTGCCAGCAGTTTCGGGGTACCCTCTCATCCCCAGCATTTT.

This clonotype was detected many times. V and J are TRBV7-9 and TRBJ2-2; no definite D call. CDR3 length: 17 residues. CDR1 is SEHNR, CDR2 FQNEAQ, per germline (reference sequence). The germline V and J ends were trimmed by 3 bases and 3 bases, with 17 bases remaining between them. The CDR3 region has the DNA TGTGCCAGCAGCTTGGGTGACCCAGCCCCTTACACCGGGGAGCTGTTTTTT. It translates to CASSLGDPAPYTGELFF.

The sample holds a few counts of this clonotype. This CDR3 reads CSAREGGLAGGRDTDTQYF. For the CDR3, the DNA is TGCAGTGCTAGAGAAGGAGGACTAGCGGGGGGGCGGGACACAGATACGCAGTATTTT. The chain carries TRBV20-1 and TRBJ2-3; TRBD2 aligns across 15 bases. Germline CDR1 reads DFQATT; CDR2 reads SNEGSKA (reference sequence). CDR3 length equals 19 residues. With 0 bases clipped from V and 2 bases from J, the junction kept 9 bases outside the gene matches.